These 25 T cell receptor beta chains share one sample of origin, sequenced in a study of technical replicates of blood from several donors. Generated by immunoSEQ multiplex PCR, the TCRdb table keeps only in-frame clones and is missing some. The profile covers about 80,000 clones, with 89% appearing a single time and less than 0.5% taken by the ten largest. The sequenced material came from T cells isolated from PBMCs. These receptors were taken from a human donor in good health.

This sequence joins TRBV6-5 and TRBJ1-1; 9 nucleotides align to TRBD1. This CDR3 is built from 14 residues. From germline, CDR1 is MNHEY and CDR2 SVGAGI. V gave up 8 bases and J gave up 8 bases; unmatched junction bases: 12. Here the CDR3 reads CASSSGTGITEAFF. DNA for the CDR3: TGTGCCAGCTCTTCCGGGACAGGGATTACCGAAGCTTTCTTT.

The chain links TRBV2 to TRBJ1-2; 9 bases fit TRBD1. CDR3 size: 13 residues. The germline V gene encodes CDR1 SNHLY and CDR2 FYNNEI. The V and J ends lost 3 bases and 4 bases, in that order; junction bases with no gene match: 0. For the CDR3, the DNA is TGTGCCAGCAGTGAGACAGGGGGCTATGGCTACACCTTC. Translated: CASSETGGYGYTF.

This chain uses TRBV18 with TRBJ1-1; D unresolved. Germline V gene lookup returns CDR1 KGHSH and CDR2 LQKENI. V gave up 4 bases and J gave up 1 base, with 13 bases separating them. The CDR3 extends over 15 amino acids. The chain's CDR3 is CASSQERTQNTEAFF. CDR3 in DNA: TGTGCCAGCTCACAGGAAAGGACTCAGAACACTGAAGCTTTCTTT.

The CDR3 spells CASSLSRGIETQYF. For the CDR3, the DNA is TGTGCCAGCAGTTTATCCCGCGGGATAGAGACCCAGTACTTC. V gene TRBV27 combines with J gene TRBJ2-5, with D maybe TRBD2 (6 bases). The V gene lost 0 bases and the J gene lost 4 bases, with 9 bases spanning the gap. The germline V gene has CDR1 MNHEY and CDR2 SMNVEV (reference sequence). This CDR3 comprises 14 residues.

The rearrangement links TRBV6-6 to TRBJ1-5; tentative D call: TRBD1 (6 bases). The CDR3 runs 15 residues. V lost 10 bases to trimming and J lost 4 bases, with 20 bases between them. Germline V gene data show CDR1 as MNHNY and CDR2 as SVGAGI (reference sequence). The CDR3 DNA is TGTGCCACCTTACAAGACAGGCCCGGGAATCAGCCCCAGCATTTT. Translated: CATLQDRPGNQPQHF.

The rearrangement uses TRBV30 and TRBJ1-5; D gene ambiguous. The CDR3 loop spans 13 amino acids. V lost 2 bases, J lost 6 bases, and 11 bases lay in between. Germline V gene lookup returns CDR1 GTSNPN and CDR2 SVGIG (reference sequence). The CDR3 spells CAWSREERQPQHF. CDR3 bases: TGTGCCTGGAGTCGAGAGGAACGTCAGCCCCAGCATTTT.

The chain carries TRBV28 and TRBJ1-2, with D unclear. CDR1 MDHEN and CDR2 SYDVKM come from the germline V gene. Trimming removed 4 bases at V and 5 bases at J, with 5 bases between. CDR3 length: 11 residues. The CDR3 DNA reads TGTGCCAGCAGTTGGAGGTATGGCTACACCTTC. This gives the protein CASSWRYGYTF.

The genes are TRBV4-2 and TRBJ2-7; 8 positions agree with TRBD1. With 0 bases clipped from V and 2 bases from J, the junction kept 9 bases outside the gene matches. The CDR3 length is 17 residues. Germline lookup yields CDR1 LGHNA and CDR2 YNFKEQ. The chain's CDR3 is CASSQEGTGTVTYEQYF. CDR3 coding DNA: TGTGCCAGCAGCCAAGAAGGGACAGGCACTGTAACCTACGAGCAGTACTTC.

V gene TRBV18 combines with J gene TRBJ2-3; D is ambiguous. Trimming removed 1 base from V and 5 bases from J, with 16 bases in between. Germline V lookup: CDR1 KGHSH, CDR2 LQKENI. The CDR3 runs 16 residues. CDR3 nucleotide sequence: TGTGCCAGCTCACCACGACGGGTCGAGGAAGGAGATACGCAGTATTTT. Protein product: CASSPRRVEEGDTQYF.

The V gene is TRBV5-1, the J gene TRBJ1-1, with a possible D match to TRBD1 (6 bases). Germline V gives CDR1 SGHRS, CDR2 YFSETQ. V was cut by 4 bases and J by 4 bases, with 8 bases left in between. CDR3 length equals 12 residues. CDR3 nucleotides: TGCGCCAGCAGCACAGGGTCCACTGAAGCTTTCTTT. Translated, it gives CASSTGSTEAFF.

V gene TRBV30 combines with J gene TRBJ1-5; no clear D gene. Germline values: CDR1 GTSNPN, CDR2 SVGIG (reference sequence). There are 12 residues in the CDR3. With 1 base removed from V and 5 bases from J, the gap between germline ends came to 6 bases. CDR3 sequence (DNA): TGTGCCTGGAGTGGCGTGCATCAGCCCCAGCATTTT. Amino acids: CAWSGVHQPQHF.

This chain links TRBV6-5 with TRBJ2-3; 12 bases align to TRBD2. V was pared by 0 bases and J by 8 bases, with 6 bases of the junction left unmatched. Germline lookup yields CDR1 MNHEY and CDR2 SVGAGI. The CDR3 runs 16 residues. DNA for the CDR3: TGTGCCAGCAGTTACTCCCTAGCGGGAGGGTGGGGTACGCAGTATTTT. As protein: CASSYSLAGGWGTQYF.

This chain links TRBV5-6 with TRBJ1-4; D may be TRBD1 (6 bases). The germline V gene encodes CDR1 SGHDT and CDR2 YYEEEE. V gave up 2 bases and J gave up 0 bases, with 8 bases separating them. The CDR3 covers 15 residues. CDR3 amino acids: CASSLQGPTNEKLFF. The DNA for the CDR3 is TGTGCCAGCAGCTTACAGGGACCAACTAATGAAAAACTGTTTTTT.

V is TRBV7-9 and J is TRBJ1-5, with 8 bases aligning to TRBD1. Germline V gene data show CDR1 as SEHNR and CDR2 as FQNEAQ (reference sequence). The CDR3 is made up of 15 amino acids. Losses at the gene ends were 1 base for V and 1 base for J; bases not matched to a gene: 0. CDR3 bases: TGTGCCAGCAGCTTAGGACAGGGGAGCAATCAGCCCCAGCATTTT. Its protein product is CASSLGQGSNQPQHF.

This rearrangement joins TRBV6-5 to TRBJ1-6; 7 nucleotides agree with TRBD1. The CDR3 spans 14 residues. The V segment lost 8 bases and the J segment 7 bases; nucleotides outside the gene matches: 8. Germline V gene sequence: CDR1 MNHEY, CDR2 SVGAGI. The CDR3 DNA sequence: TGTGCCAGCGGGAAGGGACAGTCAAATTCACCCCTCCACTTT. It translates to CASGKGQSNSPLHF.

The rearrangement uses TRBV6-1 and TRBJ2-1, with D possibly being TRBD1 (6 bases). Germline CDR1 is MNHNS and CDR2 is SASEGT. Between the trimmed V and J ends, which lost 2 bases and 6 bases, there was a span of 20 bases. The CDR3 extends over 17 amino acids. The CDR3 here is CASSELLGTLPLNEQFF. Here the CDR3 DNA reads TGTGCCAGCAGTGAACTACTTGGGACACTCCCACTCAATGAGCAGTTCTTC.

This clone occurred a few times. The CDR3 reads CASSPTAPGTGELFF. CDR3 DNA: TGTGCCAGCAGCCCCACGGCTCCAGGAACCGGGGAGCTGTTTTTT. The chain has TRBV7-3 and TRBJ2-2, with D uncertain. The CDR3 runs to 15 residues. V lost 5 bases and J lost 5, with 15 bases in between. Germline V gives CDR1 SGHTA, CDR2 FQGTGA. Full variable domain (rest looked up from reference TRBV7-3 and TRBJ2-2): GAGVSQTPSNKVTEKGKYVELRCDPISGHTALYWYRQSLGQGPEFLIYFQGTGAADDSGLPNDRFFAVRPEGSVSTLKIQRTERGDSAVYLCASSPTAPGTGELFFGEGSRLTVL.

The chain joins TRBV6-1 to TRBJ1-1; D gene unclear. The CDR3 sequence is 14 residues long. V was cut by 1 base and J by 8 bases, with 14 bases left in between. The germline gives CDR1 MNHNS, CDR2 SASEGT. CDR3 sequence: CASSEDDQLREAFF. CDR3 nucleotide sequence: TGTGCCAGCAGTGAAGATGACCAGCTGCGGGAAGCTTTCTTT.

This clone was detected once. The rearrangement links TRBV6-5 to TRBJ2-3, with TRBD2 matching over 12 bases. The V and J ends lost 6 bases and 1 base, in that order; junction bases with no gene match: 2. The CDR3 has 15 amino acids. The germline V gene encodes CDR1 MNHEY and CDR2 SVGAGI. The CDR3 reads CASSRLAGGTDTQYF. As DNA, the CDR3 is TGTGCCAGCAGCCGACTAGCGGGGGGCACAGATACGCAGTATTTT.

This clone appeared a few times. The J gene is TRBJ1-1, the V gene TRBV28, with unresolved D. With 3 bases removed from V and 0 bases from J, the gap between germline ends came to 11 bases. Germline-derived CDR1 and CDR2 are MDHEN and SYDVKM. CDR3 length: 15 residues. The CDR3 DNA reads TGTGCCAGCAGTTTTATAGGAGGGATGAACACTGAAGCTTTCTTT. It translates to CASSFIGGMNTEAFF.

V usage is TRBV11-2 and J usage is TRBJ2-1, with 7 bases aligning to TRBD2. The germline V gene encodes CDR1 SGHAT and CDR2 FQNNGV. J gave up 3 bases and V 3 bases, and 2 bases lay outside the gene matches. The CDR3 extends over 14 amino acids. CDR3 protein: CASSFQRDYNEQFF. The CDR3 DNA reads TGTGCCAGCAGCTTCCAGCGGGACTACAATGAGCAGTTCTTC.

This chain joins TRBV29-1 and TRBJ2-3, with TRBD1 matching 10 bases. This CDR3 region has 15 residues. J was trimmed by 4 bases and V by 0 bases; bases with no gene match: 4. The germline V gene encodes CDR1 SQVTM and CDR2 ANQGSEA. In DNA form, the CDR3 reads TGCAGCGTTGAAGAAAGGACAGGGGGTGCAGATACGCAGTATTTT. As protein: CSVEERTGGADTQYF.

The chain links TRBV14 to TRBJ2-7, with TRBD2 identical over 14 bases. The CDR3 contains 18 residues. V trimming: 4 bases; J trimming: 5 bases; junction bases outside the gene matches: 13. Germline V CDR1 and CDR2: SGHDN, FVKESK. The CDR3 is CASSRRTSGRLVPHEQYF. The CDR3 DNA follows: TGTGCCAGCAGCCGCCGGACTAGCGGGAGGCTCGTTCCCCACGAGCAGTACTTC. Supplemented by reference TRBV14 and TRBJ2-7, the full variable domain reads EAGVTQFPSHSVIEKGQTVTLRCDPISGHDNLYWYRRVMGKEIKFLLHFVKESKQDESGMPNNRFLAERTGGTYSTLKVQPAELEDSGVYFCASSRRTSGRLVPHEQYFGPGTRLTVT.

The chain uses TRBV7-3 and TRBJ2-7; 7 nucleotides align to TRBD2. Germline lookup yields CDR1 SGHTA and CDR2 FQGTGA. The CDR3 totals 12 residues. V lost 2 bases, J lost 7 bases, and 2 bases stayed unmatched. The CDR3 region has the DNA TGTGCCAGCAGCTTATGGGGGGGGGAGCAGTACTTC. It codes for CASSLWGGEQYF.

The count of this clone is one. The chain combines TRBV10-3 with TRBJ2-5, with D maybe TRBD2 (6 bases). CDR3 length: 13 residues. Germline values: CDR1 ENHRY, CDR2 SYGVKD. V dropped 2 bases and J dropped 4 bases, with 8 bases sitting between them. The CDR3 here is CAISEAGGETQYF. The DNA of the CDR3 is TGTGCCATCAGTGAGGCCGGGGGAGAGACCCAGTACTTC.